A single count supports the clone carrying this T cell receptor (beta chain). CDR3 length equals 16 residues. The V and J ends lost 7 bases and 1 base, in that order; junction bases with no gene match: 10. The germline V gene encodes CDR1 MDHEN and CDR2 SYDVKM. The sample comes from a study of blood T cell repertoires in COVID-19. Overall study context: Samples came from the United States, Italy and Spain, spanning acute and convalescent COVID-19.

Study processing details: Quantification of nucleated cells was approximated via reference gene primer amplification. TCRdb's table, derived via immunoSEQ multiplex PCR, lists solely in-frame clones and lacks some. V and J calls and clone size are given by that table; D and trimming were obtained from the DNA. The table lists 35,000 to 45,000 clones, around 90% of them singletons. The source material was peripheral blood. The chain is built from TRBV28 and TRBJ1-1; 9 bases agree with TRBD1. This receptor was obtained from a man aged 45 to 65 with active COVID-19. The CDR3 loop is CASTPGGTGRNTEAFF. CDR3 in DNA: TGTGCCAGCACCCCTGGGGGGACAGGGAGGAACACTGAAGCTTTCTTT.